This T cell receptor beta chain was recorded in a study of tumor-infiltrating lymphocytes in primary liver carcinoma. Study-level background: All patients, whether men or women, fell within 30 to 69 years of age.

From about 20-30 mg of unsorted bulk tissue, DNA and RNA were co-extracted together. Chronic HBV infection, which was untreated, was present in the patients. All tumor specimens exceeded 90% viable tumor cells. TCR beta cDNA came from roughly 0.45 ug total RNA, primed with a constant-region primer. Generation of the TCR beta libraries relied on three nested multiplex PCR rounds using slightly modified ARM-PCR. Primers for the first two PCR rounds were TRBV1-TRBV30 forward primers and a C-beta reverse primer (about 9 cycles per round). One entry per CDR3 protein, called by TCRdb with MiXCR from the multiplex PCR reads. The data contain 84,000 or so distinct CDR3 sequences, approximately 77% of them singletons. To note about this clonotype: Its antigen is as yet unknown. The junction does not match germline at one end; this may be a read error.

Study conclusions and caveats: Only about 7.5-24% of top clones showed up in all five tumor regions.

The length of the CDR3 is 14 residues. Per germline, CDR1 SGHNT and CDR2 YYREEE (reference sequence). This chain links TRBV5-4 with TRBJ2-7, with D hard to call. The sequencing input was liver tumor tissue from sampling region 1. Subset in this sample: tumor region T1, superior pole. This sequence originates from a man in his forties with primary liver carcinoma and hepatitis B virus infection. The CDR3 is CVSSLSGKSYEQYF. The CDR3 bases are TGTGTCAGCAGCTTGTCTGGGAAATCTTACGAGCAGTACTTC. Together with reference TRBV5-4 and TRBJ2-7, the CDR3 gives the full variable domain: ETGVTQSPTHLIKTRGQQVTLRCSSQSGHNTVSWYQQALGQGPQFIFQYYREEENGRGNFPPRFSGLQFPNYSSELNVNALELDDSALYLCVSSLSGKSYEQYFGPGTRLTVT.